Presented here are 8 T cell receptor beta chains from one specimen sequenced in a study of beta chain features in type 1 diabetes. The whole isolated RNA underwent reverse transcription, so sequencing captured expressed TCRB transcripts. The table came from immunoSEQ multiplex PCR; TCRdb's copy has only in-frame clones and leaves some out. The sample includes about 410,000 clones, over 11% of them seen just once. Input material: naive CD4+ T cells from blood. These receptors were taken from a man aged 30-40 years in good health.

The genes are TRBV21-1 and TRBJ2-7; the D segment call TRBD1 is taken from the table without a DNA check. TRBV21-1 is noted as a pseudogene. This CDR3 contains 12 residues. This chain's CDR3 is CASSWTGGEQYV. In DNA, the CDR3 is TGTGCCAGCAGCTGGACAGGGGGCGAGCAGTACGTC.

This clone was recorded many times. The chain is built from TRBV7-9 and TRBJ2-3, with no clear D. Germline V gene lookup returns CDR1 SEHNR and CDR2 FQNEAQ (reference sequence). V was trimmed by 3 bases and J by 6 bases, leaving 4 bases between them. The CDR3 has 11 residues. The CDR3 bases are TGTGCCAGCAGCTTCAGGGATACGCAGTATTTT. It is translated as CASSFRDTQYF.

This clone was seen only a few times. The CDR3 coding sequence is TGTGCCAGCAGCTCCGTTTCCCAGGGGGCAAATCAGCCCCAGCATTTT. This sequence encodes CASSSVSQGANQPQHF. The V call is TRBV7-9, the J call TRBJ1-5, with 8 bases that match TRBD1. The CDR3 sequence is 16 residues long. V lost 4 bases, J lost 4 bases, and 9 bases stayed unmatched. Germline-derived CDR1 and CDR2 are SEHNR and FQNEAQ (reference sequence).

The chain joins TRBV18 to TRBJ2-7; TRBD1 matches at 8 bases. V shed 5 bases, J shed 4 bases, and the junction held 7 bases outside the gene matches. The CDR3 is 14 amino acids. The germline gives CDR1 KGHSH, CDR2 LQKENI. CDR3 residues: CASSEGQAPYEQYF. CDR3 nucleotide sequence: TGTGCCAGCTCAGAGGGACAGGCCCCATACGAGCAGTACTTC. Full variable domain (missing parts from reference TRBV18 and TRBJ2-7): NAGVMQNPRHLVRRRGQEARLRCSPMKGHSHVYWYRQLPEEGLKFMVYLQKENIIDESGMPKERFSAEFPKEGPSILRIQQVVRGDSAAYFCASSEGQAPYEQYFGPGTRLTVT.

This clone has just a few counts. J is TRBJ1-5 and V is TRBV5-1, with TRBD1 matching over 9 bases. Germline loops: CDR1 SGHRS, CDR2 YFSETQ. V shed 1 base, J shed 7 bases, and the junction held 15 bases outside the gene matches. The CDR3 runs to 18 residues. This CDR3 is CASSLSPRDRVVRQPQHF. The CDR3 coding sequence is TGCGCCAGCAGCTTGTCTCCGCGGGACAGGGTGGTTCGGCAGCCCCAGCATTTT.

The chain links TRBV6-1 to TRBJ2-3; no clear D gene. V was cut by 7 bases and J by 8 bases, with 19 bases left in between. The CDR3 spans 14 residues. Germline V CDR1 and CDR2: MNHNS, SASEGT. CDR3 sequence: CASTSNNKGGTQYF. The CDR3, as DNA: TGTGCCAGCACTTCAAACAATAAGGGTGGTACGCAGTATTTT.

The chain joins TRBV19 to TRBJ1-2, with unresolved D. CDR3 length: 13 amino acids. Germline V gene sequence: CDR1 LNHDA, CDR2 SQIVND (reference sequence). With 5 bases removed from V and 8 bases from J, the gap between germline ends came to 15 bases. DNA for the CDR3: TGTGCCAGTAGTTCCCGGGCCGAGGGAGGCTACACCTTC. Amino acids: CASSSRAEGGYTF.

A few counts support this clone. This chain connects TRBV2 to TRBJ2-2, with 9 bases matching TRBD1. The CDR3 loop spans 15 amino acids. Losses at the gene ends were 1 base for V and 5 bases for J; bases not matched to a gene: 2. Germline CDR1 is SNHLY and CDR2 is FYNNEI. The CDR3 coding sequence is TGTGCCAGCAGTGAAGGCGGACAGGGGACCGGGGAGCTGTTTTTT. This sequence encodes CASSEGGQGTGELFF.